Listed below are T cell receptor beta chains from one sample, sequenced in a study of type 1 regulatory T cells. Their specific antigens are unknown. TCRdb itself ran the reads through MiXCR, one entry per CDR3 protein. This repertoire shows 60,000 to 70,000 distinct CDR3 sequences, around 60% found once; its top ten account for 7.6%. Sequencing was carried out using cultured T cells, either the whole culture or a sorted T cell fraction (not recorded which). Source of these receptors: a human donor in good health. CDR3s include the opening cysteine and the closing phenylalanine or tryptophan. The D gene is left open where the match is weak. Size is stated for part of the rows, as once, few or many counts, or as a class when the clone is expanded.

CDR3 DNA: TGCAGTGCTAGAGACCCGGGACAGCCGTACGAGCAGTACTTC; CDR3 protein: CSARDPGQPYEQYF; D gene: TRBD1; clone size: -; J gene: TRBJ2-7; V gene: TRBV20-1
CDR3 DNA: TGCAGTGCCCCTAGACCATTGGGGGATGAGCAGTTCTTC; CDR3 protein: CSAPRPLGDEQFF; D gene: -; clone size: -; J gene: TRBJ2-1; V gene: TRBV20-1
CDR3 DNA: TGTGCCAGCTCACCAGGGGGCGGCCAGACCCAGTACTTC; CDR3 protein: CASSPGGGQTQYF; D gene: -; clone size: -; J gene: TRBJ2-5; V gene: TRBV18
CDR3 DNA: TGTGCCAGCAGCCCGGCAGGGACGACCTACGAGCAGTACTTC; CDR3 protein: CASSPAGTTYEQYF; D gene: -; clone size: -; J gene: TRBJ2-7; V gene: TRBV7-9
CDR3 DNA: TGCAGTGCTAGCCCCATGGCGACTAGCGGGACCTACGAGCAGTACTTC; CDR3 protein: CSASPMATSGTYEQYF; D gene: TRBD2; clone size: few; J gene: TRBJ2-7; V gene: TRBV20-1
CDR3 DNA: TGTGCCAGTAGTATACCCTGGGACAGGGGCAATGGCTACACCTTC; CDR3 protein: CASSIPWDRGNGYTF; D gene: TRBD1; clone size: few; J gene: TRBJ1-2; V gene: TRBV19
CDR3 DNA: TGTGCCACCGAAGCGGGAGAGCTCTCCTACGAGCAGTACTTC; CDR3 protein: CATEAGELSYEQYF; D gene: TRBD2; clone size: -; J gene: TRBJ2-7; V gene: TRBV24-1
CDR3 DNA: TGTGCCAGCAGTTTGGGTCCACAGGGGGAGGGAAACATTCAGTACTTC; CDR3 protein: CASSLGPQGEGNIQYF; D gene: -; clone size: -; J gene: TRBJ2-4; V gene: TRBV28
CDR3 DNA: TGTGCCAGCAGCCAGGCTACTGCCCAAGAGACCCAGTACTTC; CDR3 protein: CASSQATAQETQYF; D gene: -; clone size: -; J gene: TRBJ2-5; V gene: TRBV3-1
CDR3 DNA: TGTGCCAGCAGCCAAGATACCCCAGCGGGAGGGAGCACAGATACGCAGTATTTT; CDR3 protein: CASSQDTPAGGSTDTQYF; D gene: TRBD2; clone size: -; J gene: TRBJ2-3; V gene: TRBV4-2
CDR3 DNA: TGCGCCAGCAGCCCCACGGACCGTTCAGATACGCAGTATTTT; CDR3 protein: CASSPTDRSDTQYF; D gene: -; clone size: -; J gene: TRBJ2-3; V gene: TRBV5-1
CDR3 DNA: TGTGCCAGCAGTTACTCGGGGTACAATGAGCAGTTCTTC; CDR3 protein: CASSYSGYNEQFF; D gene: -; clone size: -; J gene: TRBJ2-1; V gene: TRBV6-2/TRBV6-3
CDR3 DNA: TGTGCCAGCAGCTCTCTGTTGGCGGGGCAAGAGACCCAGTACTTC; CDR3 protein: CASSSLLAGQETQYF; D gene: -; clone size: -; J gene: TRBJ2-5; V gene: TRBV6-1
CDR3 DNA: TGCGCCAGCAGCCAGGACAGTGAACGCTCGTTCTTC; CDR3 protein: CASSQDSERSFF; D gene: -; clone size: -; J gene: TRBJ2-1; V gene: TRBV5-1
CDR3 DNA: TGCAGTGCAGCCGACAGGGGGGTCTATAGCAATCAGCCCCAGCATTTT; CDR3 protein: CSAADRGVYSNQPQHF; D gene: TRBD1; clone size: -; J gene: TRBJ1-5; V gene: TRBV20-1
CDR3 DNA: TGCGCCAGCAGCATCGGGACATCGGGGTACCAAGAGACCCAGTACTTC; CDR3 protein: CASSIGTSGYQETQYF; D gene: -; clone size: -; J gene: TRBJ2-5; V gene: TRBV5-1
CDR3 DNA: TGCGCCAGCAGCTTGGGCAGTTCGAACACCGGGGAGCTGTTTTTT; CDR3 protein: CASSLGSSNTGELFF; D gene: -; clone size: -; J gene: TRBJ2-2; V gene: TRBV5-1
CDR3 DNA: TGTACCAGCAGCTCCCTGGGTGGCCAGAACTATGGCTACACCTTC; CDR3 protein: CTSSSLGGQNYGYTF; D gene: -; clone size: -; J gene: TRBJ1-2; V gene: TRBV7-2
CDR3 DNA: TGTGCCTCCTGGGCCGGCAGCTCCTACAATGAGCAGTTCTTC; CDR3 protein: CASWAGSSYNEQFF; D gene: -; clone size: -; J gene: TRBJ2-1; V gene: TRBV10-3
CDR3 DNA: TGTGCCTGGACGGGGCTGACTGAAGCTTTCTTT; CDR3 protein: CAWTGLTEAFF; D gene: -; clone size: -; J gene: TRBJ1-1; V gene: TRBV30
CDR3 DNA: TGTGCCAGCAGCTTAGGTCGTTTAGCGGGAGCCCTCTCCTACAATGAGCAGTTCTTC; CDR3 protein: CASSLGRLAGALSYNEQFF; D gene: TRBD2; clone size: once; J gene: TRBJ2-1; V gene: TRBV7-9
CDR3 DNA: TGTGCCAGCAGTGGAAGGATGTCTGATTTCGAGCAGTACTTC; CDR3 protein: CASSGRMSDFEQYF; D gene: -; clone size: -; J gene: TRBJ2-7; V gene: TRBV2
CDR3 DNA: TGCAGCGTCGTGTGGGCCGACCGGACAGGGAGCGAGCAGTACTTC; CDR3 protein: CSVVWADRTGSEQYF; D gene: TRBD1; clone size: -; J gene: TRBJ2-7; V gene: TRBV29-1
CDR3 DNA: TGTGCCAGCAGCTACGGGACAGACCCCATGGGCTACACCTTC; CDR3 protein: CASSYGTDPMGYTF; D gene: TRBD1; clone size: -; J gene: TRBJ1-2; V gene: TRBV3-1
CDR3 DNA: TGTGCCAGTGGGATGGGTGGGGCGCGTCAGCCCCAGCATTTT; CDR3 protein: CASGMGGARQPQHF; D gene: -; clone size: few; J gene: TRBJ1-5; V gene: TRBV7-2